This TCR beta chain was recorded in a study of cytomegalovirus exposure and HLA in healthy donors. Findings of the study overall: Subsequent analysis of the approximately 130 validation repertoires found a tendency for first-cohort TCR clusters to co-occur. The CMV antigen specificity of three CMV-associated chains was confirmed through in vitro analysis.

Clones were read by immunoSEQ multiplex PCR, and TCRdb kept only the in-frame ones, dropping some. This sample carries about 110,000 clones, more than 70% of them seen once, and the ten largest clones take approximately 1.9%. As for this clone: What it binds is unknown.

Germline loops: CDR1 MNHEY, CDR2 SVGAGI. The CDR3 consists of 15 residues. The junction had 3 bases not matched to a gene; V was cut back by 0 bases and J by 4 bases. This sequence joins TRBV6-5 and TRBJ1-5; 7 positions agree with TRBD1. This TCR was sampled from a woman aged 18-35 years in good health and CMV-seronegative. The sample was PBMCs. CDR3 DNA: TGTGCCAGCAGTTACTCCGGGACAGCTAATCAGCCCCAGCATTTT. The encoded protein is CASSYSGTANQPQHF.